Following are 14 T cell receptor beta chains from one sample sequenced in a study of T-cell memory formation after mild COVID-19. MiXCR, run by TCRdb on the 5' RACE reads, gives a single entry per CDR3 protein. The data contain about 400,000 distinct CDR3 sequences, about 17% of them seen just once; the ten biggest clones take up about 22%. The sequenced sample was PBMCs or a T cell subset sorted from them (not recorded which). The receptors originated from a man aged 18 to 35 who had mild COVID-19 (a few samples of this study predate the infection). Cell type and time point are not known.

A few counts support this clonotype. The J gene is TRBJ2-3, the V gene TRBV6-1; D gene uncertain. Deletions cut 8 bases from V and 2 bases from J, with 14 bases between. This CDR3 has 14 amino acids. Per germline, CDR1 MNHNS and CDR2 SASEGT. The CDR3 protein is CASAPQDPTDTQYF. The CDR3 DNA reads as TGTGCCAGCGCACCTCAGGATCCCACAGATACGCAGTATTTT.

The J gene is TRBJ2-5, the V gene TRBV4-1; D unresolved. CDR3 length equals 15 residues. CDR1 is MGHRA and CDR2 is YSYEKL in the germline V gene. Deletions cut 1 base from V and 7 bases from J, with 16 bases between. The CDR3 region is CASSQGGGRSRTQYF. The DNA for the CDR3 is TGCGCCAGCAGCCAAGGCGGTGGCCGGAGTCGGACCCAGTACTTC.

This clonotype has just a few counts. The V and J genes are TRBV29-1 and TRBJ1-2; 8 nucleotides agree with TRBD1. Losses at the gene ends were 7 bases for V and 2 bases for J; bases not matched to a gene: 3. Per germline, CDR1 SQVTM and CDR2 ANQGSEA. This CDR3 spans 12 amino acids. CDR3 loop: CSEGDRNYGYTF. In DNA, the CDR3 is TGCAGCGAGGGGGACAGGAACTATGGCTACACCTTC.

The chain has TRBV5-1 and TRBJ1-1, with 9 bases fitting TRBD1. The CDR3 sequence is 14 residues long. Trimming at V came to 0 bases and at J to 4 bases, leaving 1 base not matched to a gene. Germline values: CDR1 SGHRS, CDR2 YFSETQ. The DNA of the CDR3 is TGCGCCAGCAGCTTGGGGACAGGGGCCACTGAAGCTTTCTTT. This translates into CASSLGTGATEAFF.

The chain couples TRBV15 to TRBJ2-2; maybe TRBD1 (6 bases). From germline, CDR1 is LNHNV and CDR2 YYDKDF (reference sequence). The CDR3 loop spans 14 amino acids. V dropped 5 bases and J dropped 7 bases, with 14 bases sitting between them. DNA of the CDR3: TGTGCCACCAGCGTCGCAGGGGATGGCGGGGAGCTGTTTTTT. Encoded protein: CATSVAGDGGELFF.

There are a few counts of this clonotype. The CDR3: CASSLGTSYEQYF. The CDR3 nucleotides are TGTGCCAGCAGTTTGGGCACCTCCTACGAGCAGTACTTC. V is TRBV12-3 or TRBV12-4 and J is TRBJ2-7; no firm D call. The CDR3 contains 13 residues. V was clipped by 3 bases and J by 0 bases, with 6 bases between them.

The chain combines TRBV7-2 with TRBJ1-5; D is unresolved. CDR1 and CDR2 (germline): SGHTA, FQGNSA. The germline V and J ends were trimmed by 1 base and 0 bases, with 10 bases remaining between them. The CDR3 consists of 16 residues. The CDR3 here is CASSLGHSYSNQPQHF. The CDR3 nucleotides are TGTGCCAGCAGCTTAGGACACAGTTATAGCAATCAGCCCCAGCATTTT.

The V call is TRBV6-1, the J call TRBJ2-3, with 11 positions matching TRBD2. This CDR3 contains 17 residues. Losses at the gene ends were 5 bases for V and 1 base for J; bases not matched to a gene: 8. Germline assignment: CDR1 MNHNS and CDR2 SASEGT. The chain's CDR3 is CASSKIAGGPGTDTQYF. DNA for the CDR3: TGTGCCAGCAGTAAGATAGCGGGGGGGCCCGGCACAGATACGCAGTATTTT.

This clonotype has more than one count but fewer than ten. This sequence joins TRBV6-5 and TRBJ1-1; D unresolved. This CDR3 has 11 amino acids. Germline V lookup: CDR1 MNHEY, CDR2 SVGAGI. V was cut by 1 base and J by 10 bases, with 7 bases left in between. In DNA, the CDR3 is TGTGCCAGCAGTTACTTAGGGAGAGCTTTCTTT. Amino acid sequence: CASSYLGRAFF.

This chain connects TRBV12-3 or TRBV12-4 to TRBJ1-5; no clear D gene. The ends were cut back, 5 bases at V and 6 bases at J, with 11 bases in the middle. CDR3 length: 13 amino acids. CDR3 in amino acids: CASSLIRGQPQHF. CDR3 DNA: TGTGCCAGCAGTCTAATTCGGGGTCAGCCCCAGCATTTT.

In this sample, this clonotype turned up many times. The chain has TRBV28 and TRBJ2-6; a weak D match, TRBD2 (5 bases). The CDR3 length is 15 residues. V lost 5 bases and J lost 1, with 9 bases in between. CDR1 is MDHEN and CDR2 is SYDVKM in the germline V gene. CDR3 coding DNA: TGTGCCAGCAGTGGAGGTGTATCTGGGGCCAACGTCCTGACTTTC. Translated, it gives CASSGGVSGANVLTF.

This clonotype was found a few times. This chain links TRBV11-2 with TRBJ1-2; D remains ambiguous. The CDR3 spans 12 residues. Germline CDR1 SGHAT, CDR2 FQNNGV. V gave up 3 bases and J gave up 7 bases, with 9 bases separating them. The CDR3 here is CASSFPMSGYTF. The DNA for the CDR3 is TGTGCCAGCAGCTTTCCTATGAGTGGCTACACCTTC.

The V call is TRBV4-2, the J call TRBJ2-7; the match to TRBD1 covers 9 bases. Losses at the gene ends were 1 base for V and 3 bases for J; bases not matched to a gene: 4. CDR3 size: 15 residues. The germline gives CDR1 LGHNA, CDR2 YNFKEQ. The CDR3 reads CASSQASTGGYEQYF. CDR3 coding DNA: TGTGCCAGCAGCCAAGCGTCGACAGGGGGCTACGAGCAGTACTTC.

The chain is built from TRBV5-1 and TRBJ1-1; D not certain. The CDR3 is 15 amino acids. CDR1 SGHRS and CDR2 YFSETQ come from the germline V gene. V shed 0 bases and J shed 3 bases, with 12 bases lying between them. This CDR3 reads CASSLERVEDTEAFF. The CDR3 DNA follows: TGCGCCAGCAGCTTGGAAAGGGTTGAGGACACTGAAGCTTTCTTT.